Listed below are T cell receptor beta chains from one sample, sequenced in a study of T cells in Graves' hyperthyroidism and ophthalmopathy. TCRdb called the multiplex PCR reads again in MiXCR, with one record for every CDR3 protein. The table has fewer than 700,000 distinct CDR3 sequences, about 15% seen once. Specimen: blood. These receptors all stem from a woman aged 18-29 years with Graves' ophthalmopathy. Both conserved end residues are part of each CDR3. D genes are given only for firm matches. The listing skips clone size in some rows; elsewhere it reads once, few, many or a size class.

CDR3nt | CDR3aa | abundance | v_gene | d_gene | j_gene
TGTGCCAGCAGCTATACGGGCGATCGAGAAAAACTGTTTTTT | CASSYTGDREKLFF | many | TRBV7-8 | NA | TRBJ1-4
TGTGCCAGCAGTTTACTGCTGGGGAATCAGCCCCAGCATTTT | CASSLLLGNQPQHF | few | TRBV28 | NA | TRBJ1-5
TGTGCCAGCAGTTACTCGGAGAACACCGGGGAGCTGTTTTTT | CASSYSENTGELFF | few | TRBV6-6 | NA | TRBJ2-2
TGTGCCAGCAGTTGGACTCTAGCGGGAGGGACCTACGAGCAGTACTTC | CASSWTLAGGTYEQYF | NA | TRBV27 | TRBD2 | TRBJ2-7
TGTGCCAGCAGCGCCACGACTAGCGGGAGATCGAACACCGGGGAGCTGTTTTTT | CASSATTSGRSNTGELFF | few | TRBV7-9 | TRBD2 | TRBJ2-2
TGTGCCAGCAGCCATTCACCGGGACTTCAGTTCTTC | CASSHSPGLQFF | NA | TRBV4-2 | NA | TRBJ2-1
TGTGCCAGCAGCACTAGGACTAGCGGCGGGTACGAGCAGTACTTC | CASSTRTSGGYEQYF | many | TRBV7-8 | TRBD2 | TRBJ2-7
TGTGCCAGCAGATTCGATTGGACAGAAAAACTGTTTTTT | CASRFDWTEKLFF | NA | TRBV12-3/TRBV12-4 | NA | TRBJ1-4
TGTGCCAGCAGAACGACAGGGTATAGCAATCAGCCCCAGCATTTT | CASRTTGYSNQPQHF | few | TRBV12-3/TRBV12-4 | TRBD1 | TRBJ1-5
TGTGCCTGGAGTTCCACAGGGGACGAGCAGTACTTC | CAWSSTGDEQYF | many | TRBV30 | TRBD1 | TRBJ2-7
TGTGCCAGCAGCAACAGTGGAACTAATGAAAAACTGTTTTTT | CASSNSGTNEKLFF | many | TRBV7-6 | NA | TRBJ1-4
TGTGCCAGCAGCTACGGAGGAGGGGGCTCCTACGAGCAGTACTTC | CASSYGGGGSYEQYF | few | TRBV9 | NA | TRBJ2-7
TGTGCCAGCAGCACGACAGGGGACAATGAGCAGTTCTTC | CASSTTGDNEQFF | many | TRBV11-1 | TRBD1 | TRBJ2-1
TGTGCCAGCAGTTTAGAGGGCCGCACCGGGGAGCTGTTTTTT | CASSLEGRTGELFF | many | TRBV12-3/TRBV12-4 | NA | TRBJ2-2
TGTGCCAGCAGAGGACAGGGGGCGGACACTGAAGCTTTCTTT | CASRGQGADTEAFF | many | TRBV12-3/TRBV12-4 | TRBD1 | TRBJ1-1
TGTGCCAGCAGCTTAGCGGGGGATAGCTCCTACAATGAGCAGTTCTTC | CASSLAGDSSYNEQFF | NA | TRBV7-2 | NA | TRBJ2-1
TGTGCCAGCACTCATGAGGGGGGCGGGGGGAACACTGAAGCTTTCTTT | CASTHEGGGGNTEAFF | many | TRBV2 | NA | TRBJ1-1
TGTGCCAGCAGTGACCCCGTGGCGGGAAACCAAGAGACCCAGTACTTC | CASSDPVAGNQETQYF | NA | TRBV25-1 | NA | TRBJ2-5
TGTGCCTGGTCCAGGGTTAACGACAATGAGCAGTTCTTC | CAWSRVNDNEQFF | many | TRBV30 | NA | TRBJ2-1
TGTGCCAGCAGTTTAGTCGAAGGGAACACTGAAGCTTTCTTT | CASSLVEGNTEAFF | many | TRBV12-3/TRBV12-4 | NA | TRBJ1-1
TGTGCCAGCAGCCGGGGCAGCCAAGAGACCCAGTACTTC | CASSRGSQETQYF | many | TRBV28 | NA | TRBJ2-5
TGCTCGCAGCGGGGGAACACAGATACGCAGTATTTT | CSQRGNTDTQYF | NA | TRBV20-1 | TRBD2 | TRBJ2-3
TGTGCCAGCAGAGACAGATTGGACAGCGTCTACGAGCAGTACTTC | CASRDRLDSVYEQYF | NA | TRBV28 | NA | TRBJ2-7
TGTGCCAGCAGCGTATCCAGGGGGCATGGCTACACCTTC | CASSVSRGHGYTF | many | TRBV9 | TRBD1 | TRBJ1-2
TGCGCCAGCAGACCGGCGGGAGGGCCGAACACCGGGGAGCTGTTTTTT | CASRPAGGPNTGELFF | NA | TRBV5-1 | TRBD2 | TRBJ2-2
TGTGCCAGCAGTGAGGTAGCGGGGCTCTACGAGCAGTACTTC | CASSEVAGLYEQYF | many | TRBV2 | TRBD2 | TRBJ2-7
TGTGCCAGCAGTTTATCTGGGCTCAGGGGGCTTTACGAGCAGTACTTC | CASSLSGLRGLYEQYF | NA | TRBV27 | TRBD1 | TRBJ2-7
TGTGCCATCAAGCGACAGGGGGTAGATCAGCCCCAGCATTTT | CAIKRQGVDQPQHF | few | TRBV10-3 | TRBD1 | TRBJ1-5
TGCAGTGCTAGTGGGCTAGCGGGGCTCTCCGACACAGATACGCAGTATTTT | CSASGLAGLSDTDTQYF | many | TRBV20-1 | TRBD2 | TRBJ2-3
TGTGCCAGCAGCCAAGGACCGAGGGGTTACTACAATGAGCAGTTCTTC | CASSQGPRGYYNEQFF | NA | TRBV3-1 | NA | TRBJ2-1
TGTGCCTGGAGTTTTAGACACATATCGAACACTGAAGCTTTCTTT | CAWSFRHISNTEAFF | NA | TRBV30 | NA | TRBJ1-1
TGTGCCAGCAGTCTAATACAGGGGGCCCAGCAGTACTTC | CASSLIQGAQQYF | NA | TRBV12-3/TRBV12-4 | TRBD1 | TRBJ2-7
TGTGCCAGCACCTACGGGCCCACAGGGGGAGAGACCCAGTACTTC | CASTYGPTGGETQYF | many | TRBV6-2/TRBV6-3 | TRBD1 | TRBJ2-5
TGTGCCAGCAGGAGCGGTAGCGGGGAACGGACCCAGTACTTC | CASRSGSGERTQYF | NA | TRBV2 | TRBD2 | TRBJ2-5
TGTGCCAGCAGCGCCCCGGGCCGAAGTTCACCCCTCCACTTT | CASSAPGRSSPLHF | once | TRBV25-1 | NA | TRBJ1-6
TGCAGTGCTACCCAGGGGGCAGGAGAGACCCAGTACTTC | CSATQGAGETQYF | NA | TRBV20-1 | TRBD1 | TRBJ2-5
TGTGCCAGCAGCCTGACTAGCGGGAGTGGGGCAGATACGCAGTATTTT | CASSLTSGSGADTQYF | NA | TRBV28 | TRBD2 | TRBJ2-3
TGTGCCAGCAGCTTGGAAGTCGGGACGGCGCTCCTCATCGAGCAGTACTTC | CASSLEVGTALLIEQYF | many | TRBV5-6 | NA | TRBJ2-7
TGTGCCAGCAGTTTCGATCGCACAGATACGCAGTATTTT | CASSFDRTDTQYF | NA | TRBV27 | NA | TRBJ2-3
TGTGCCAGCAGCTTAGCCCACGGAGGGGGGGTTGAAGCTTTCTTT | CASSLAHGGGVEAFF | few | TRBV7-2 | NA | TRBJ1-1
TGTGCCAGCAGCGTAGGGAAGGGATTCTCGGGAGATACGCAGTATTTT | CASSVGKGFSGDTQYF | NA | TRBV12-3/TRBV12-4 | NA | TRBJ2-3
TGTGCTAGTGGTTTGTCGGCCGCCGGGAATGAGCAGTTCTTC | CASGLSAAGNEQFF | NA | TRBV12-5 | NA | TRBJ2-1
TGTGCCAGCAGTCCCTCGCAAATTCAAGAGACCCAGTACTTC | CASSPSQIQETQYF | many | TRBV28 | NA | TRBJ2-5
TGCAGTGCTAGAGATAAGTCCTACTACGAGCAGTACTTC | CSARDKSYYEQYF | few | TRBV20-1 | NA | TRBJ2-7
TGTGCCAGCACCACACAAGGACGGGGCTCCTACAATGAGCAGTTCTTC | CASTTQGRGSYNEQFF | many | TRBV28 | NA | TRBJ2-1
TGTGCCAGCAGTTTGGCACACAGCACAGATACGCAGTATTTT | CASSLAHSTDTQYF | few | TRBV12-3/TRBV12-4 | NA | TRBJ2-3
TGTGCCAGCAGCGGATGGGTCGGCCAAGGGAATACGCAGTATTTT | CASSGWVGQGNTQYF | few | TRBV5-5 | NA | TRBJ2-3
TGTGCCAGCAGCTTAAGCCGGGAAACTAATGAAAAACTGTTTTTT | CASSLSRETNEKLFF | many | TRBV7-9 | NA | TRBJ1-4
TGTGCCAGCAGTTTCTCCGCAGGGGGCAGGGGAGATACGCAGTATTTT | CASSFSAGGRGDTQYF | many | TRBV28 | TRBD1 | TRBJ2-3
TGTGCCAGTAGTATACGGGACACCAGATCGTATGGCTACACCTTC | CASSIRDTRSYGYTF | few | TRBV19 | NA | TRBJ1-2
TGTGCCAGCAGCCATCCCCTTTACAATGAGCAGTTCTTC | CASSHPLYNEQFF | many | TRBV3-1 | NA | TRBJ2-1